A selection of T cell receptor beta chains follows, all from one sample in a study of shared clonotypes between healthy human individuals. Clones were read by immunoSEQ multiplex PCR, and TCRdb kept only the in-frame ones, dropping some. Counted here are millions of clones, approximately 95% occurring once; the ten biggest clones make up around 0.4%. Material for sequencing was naive CD4+ T cells from PBMCs. The source of these receptors is a man between 18 and 29 years old in good health. Some clones in this sample may be carry-over from other donors' samples. Both conserved end residues are part of each CDR3. The D gene is left open where the match is weak. Size tells how often a clone was seen (once, few, many) or the class of an expanded clone, and some rows leave it out.

TRBV30	NA	TRBJ1-2	TRBD1	CAWRDRTGAPGYTF	TGTGCCTGGAGAGACAGGACAGGGGCTCCTGGCTACACCTTC
TRBV18	NA	TRBJ1-5	NA	CASSPLASNQPQHF	TGTGCCAGCTCACCCCTGGCTAGCAATCAGCCCCAGCATTTT
TRBV7-9	NA	TRBJ1-4	NA	CASSEPSSVEKLFF	TGTGCCAGCAGCGAGCCAAGTAGTGTCGAAAAACTGTTTTTT
TRBV4-1	NA	TRBJ2-1	NA	CASRSPKGGYNEQFF	TGCGCCAGCAGAAGCCCCAAGGGGGGGTACAATGAGCAGTTCTTC
TRBV13	few	TRBJ2-7	NA	CASSSNPTGSYEQYF	TGTGCCAGCAGCTCCAATCCCACAGGGTCCTACGAGCAGTACTTC
TRBV7-2	NA	TRBJ1-5	NA	CASGERGNQPQHF	TGTGCCAGCGGCGAAAGGGGTAATCAGCCCCAGCATTTT
TRBV28	NA	TRBJ1-5	NA	CASSSPGGENQPQHF	TGTGCCAGCAGTTCCCCCGGGGGCGAGAATCAGCCCCAGCATTTT
TRBV7-3	few	TRBJ1-5	NA	CASSPSGDNQPQHF	TGTGCCAGCAGCCCCTCGGGGGATAATCAGCCCCAGCATTTT
TRBV6-1	NA	TRBJ1-5	NA	CASNRETYSNQPQHF	TGTGCCAGTAACAGGGAAACTTATAGCAATCAGCCCCAGCATTTT
TRBV6-1	NA	TRBJ2-7	NA	CASSEAGSSYEQYF	TGTGCCAGCAGTGAAGCAGGGTCTTCCTACGAGCAGTACTTC
TRBV4-1	NA	TRBJ2-5	TRBD2	CASSPRPSGSAETQYF	TGCGCCAGCAGCCCTAGGCCTAGCGGGAGTGCAGAGACCCAGTACTTC
TRBV5-1	once	TRBJ1-2	NA	CATTTGLSNYGYTF	TGCGCCACTACGACAGGATTGTCGAACTATGGCTACACCTTC
TRBV7-9	NA	TRBJ1-2	NA	CASKLEGGKNGYTF	TGTGCCAGCAAGCTTGAGGGGGGAAAGAATGGCTACACCTTC
TRBV10-3	NA	TRBJ1-3	NA	CAISAPQGYTIYF	TGTGCCATCAGTGCCCCCCAGGGGTACACCATATATTTT
TRBV28	NA	TRBJ2-3	NA	CASSFSAGATDTQYF	TGTGCCAGCAGTTTTTCCGCGGGCGCCACAGATACGCAGTATTTT
TRBV6-6	NA	TRBJ2-5	TRBD2	CASSYALAGEQETQYF	TGTGCCAGCAGTTACGCTCTAGCGGGAGAACAAGAGACCCAGTACTTC
TRBV7-3	NA	TRBJ2-2	TRBD1	CASSPRQGGTGELFF	TGTGCCAGCAGCCCAAGACAGGGCGGCACCGGGGAGCTGTTTTTT
TRBV7-9	NA	TRBJ2-5	TRBD2	CASSMGLAGGLVGETQYF	TGTGCCAGCAGCATGGGACTAGCGGGAGGGCTGGTGGGGGAGACCCAGTACTTC
TRBV6-6	NA	TRBJ2-5	NA	CASSYLSGAGTQYF	TGTGCCAGCAGTTACTTATCGGGGGCTGGGACCCAGTACTTC
TRBV28	NA	TRBJ1-5	NA	CASSLGANSNQPQHF	TGTGCCAGCAGTTTGGGGGCGAATAGCAATCAGCCCCAGCATTTT
TRBV5-1	NA	TRBJ2-3	NA	CASSLGLSYTDTQYF	TGCGCCAGCAGCCTGGGGCTATCTTACACAGATACGCAGTATTTT
TRBV9	NA	TRBJ2-1	NA	CASSPIPGRSSYNEQFF	TGTGCCAGCAGCCCCATTCCGGGACGGAGCTCCTACAATGAGCAGTTCTTC
TRBV19	NA	TRBJ1-2	NA	CASSIVERSGYTF	TGTGCCAGTAGTATCGTCGAGAGGAGCGGCTACACCTTC
TRBV11-2	NA	TRBJ2-7	NA	CASSLPSPTTYEQYF	TGTGCCAGCAGCCTCCCTAGCCCTACCACCTACGAGCAGTACTTC
TRBV5-1	NA	TRBJ2-1	NA	CASNRQADSYNEQFF	TGCGCCAGCAACCGACAGGCCGACTCCTACAATGAGCAGTTCTTC
TRBV4-3	NA	TRBJ2-1	TRBD2	CASSQTLAGDNNEQFF	TGCGCCAGCAGCCAAACCCTAGCGGGGGATAACAATGAGCAGTTCTTC
TRBV28	NA	TRBJ1-2	NA	CASSSDEWYTF	TGTGCCAGCAGTTCAGATGAGTGGTACACCTTC
TRBV25-1	NA	TRBJ1-1	TRBD1	CASRGQGGNTEAFF	TGTGCCAGCAGGGGACAGGGGGGAAACACTGAAGCTTTCTTT
TRBV2	NA	TRBJ1-3	NA	CASMGPRLAGNTIYF	TGTGCCAGCATGGGGCCCAGATTGGCAGGAAACACCATATATTTT
TRBV5-1	NA	TRBJ2-5	TRBD2	CASSSIAGVMETQYF	TGCGCCAGCAGCTCTATAGCGGGAGTGATGGAGACCCAGTACTTC
TRBV11-1	NA	TRBJ2-3	TRBD2	CASSPGRVTQYF	TGTGCCAGCAGCCCAGGGAGGGTTACGCAGTATTTT
TRBV5-1	NA	TRBJ2-7	NA	CASSFRTEDDEQYF	TGCGCCAGCAGCTTTAGGACAGAGGATGACGAGCAGTACTTC
TRBV5-4	NA	TRBJ1-2	NA	CASSGTGLSNYGYTF	TGTGCCAGCAGCGGAACAGGGTTGTCGAACTATGGCTACACCTTC
TRBV6-1	NA	TRBJ2-7	NA	CASSEALHFSYEQYF	TGTGCCAGCAGTGAAGCGCTTCATTTCTCCTACGAGCAGTACTTC
TRBV19	NA	TRBJ1-1	NA	CASSIVFFSQNTEAFF	TGTGCCAGTAGTATAGTATTCTTCTCCCAGAACACTGAAGCTTTCTTT
TRBV6-5	NA	TRBJ2-7	NA	CASSYGRGYEQYF	TGTGCCAGCAGTTACGGTCGGGGGTACGAGCAGTACTTC
TRBV9	NA	TRBJ2-7	TRBD2	CASSSGTSTDEQYF	TGTGCCAGCAGCTCGGGGACTAGCACTGACGAGCAGTACTTC
TRBV5-4	NA	TRBJ2-1	NA	CASSLKQAGTNEQFF	TGTGCCAGCAGCTTGAAACAGGCCGGTACCAATGAGCAGTTCTTC
TRBV28	NA	TRBJ2-1	NA	CASRSGLYNEQFF	TGTGCCAGCAGGTCCGGACTTTACAATGAGCAGTTCTTC
TRBV10-1	NA	TRBJ2-1	TRBD2	CASSLRTSGKNEQFF	TGCGCCAGCAGCCTGAGGACTAGCGGGAAAAATGAGCAGTTCTTC
TRBV9	NA	TRBJ2-2	NA	CASGRQGSSGRANTGELFF	TGTGCCAGCGGAAGACAGGGGTCTAGCGGGCGGGCGAACACCGGGGAGCTGTTTTTT